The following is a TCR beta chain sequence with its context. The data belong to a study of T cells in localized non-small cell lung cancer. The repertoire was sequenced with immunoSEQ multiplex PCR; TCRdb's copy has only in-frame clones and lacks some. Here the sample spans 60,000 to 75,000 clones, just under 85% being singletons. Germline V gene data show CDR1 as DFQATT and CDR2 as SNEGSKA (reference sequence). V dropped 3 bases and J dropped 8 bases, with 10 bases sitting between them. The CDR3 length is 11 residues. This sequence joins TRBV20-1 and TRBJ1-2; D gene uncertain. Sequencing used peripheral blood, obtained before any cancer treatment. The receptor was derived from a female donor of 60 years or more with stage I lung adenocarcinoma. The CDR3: CSASPLGGYTF. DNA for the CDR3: TGCAGTGCTAGCCCGCTGGGAGGCTACACCTTC.